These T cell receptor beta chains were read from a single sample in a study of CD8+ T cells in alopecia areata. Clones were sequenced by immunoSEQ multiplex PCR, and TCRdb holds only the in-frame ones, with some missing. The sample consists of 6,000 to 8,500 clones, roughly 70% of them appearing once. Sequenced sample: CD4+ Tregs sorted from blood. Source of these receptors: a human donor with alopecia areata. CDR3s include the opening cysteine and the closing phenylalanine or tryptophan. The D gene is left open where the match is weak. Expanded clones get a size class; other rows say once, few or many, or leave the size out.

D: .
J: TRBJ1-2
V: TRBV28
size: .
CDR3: CASTGGFYHGYTF
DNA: TGTGCCAGCACCGGAGGGTTCTACCATGGCTACACCTTC

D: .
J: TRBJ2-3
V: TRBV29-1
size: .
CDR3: CSVFRRSTDTQYF
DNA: TGCAGCGTTTTCCGCCGGAGCACAGATACGCAGTATTTT

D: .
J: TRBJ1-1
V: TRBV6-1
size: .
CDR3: CASSEAGWSLPSTEAFF
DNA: TGTGCCAGCAGTGAAGCGGGGTGGAGTTTACCTTCCACTGAAGCTTTCTTT

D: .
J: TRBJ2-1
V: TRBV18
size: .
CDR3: CASSPLVSYNEQFF
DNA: TGTGCCAGCTCACCACTAGTTTCCTACAATGAGCAGTTCTTC

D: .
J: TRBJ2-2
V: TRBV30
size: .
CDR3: CAWSEYNTGELFF
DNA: TGTGCCTGGAGTGAATACAACACCGGGGAGCTGTTTTTT

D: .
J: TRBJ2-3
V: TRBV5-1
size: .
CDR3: CASSTGNVGDTQYF
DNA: TGCGCCAGCAGCACAGGCAACGTCGGAGATACGCAGTATTTT

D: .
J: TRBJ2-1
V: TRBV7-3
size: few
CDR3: CASSFLGGINEQFF
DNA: TGTGCCAGCAGCTTTTTAGGGGGAATCAATGAGCAGTTCTTC

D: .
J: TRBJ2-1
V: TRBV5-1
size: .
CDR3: CASSLGGPNNEQFF
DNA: TGCGCCAGCAGCTTGGGTGGGCCAAACAATGAGCAGTTCTTC

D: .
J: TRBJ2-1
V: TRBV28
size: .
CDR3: CASSLYVDEQFF
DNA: TGTGCCAGCAGTTTATATGTGGATGAGCAGTTCTTC

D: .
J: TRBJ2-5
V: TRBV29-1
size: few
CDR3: CSVDRRQETQYF
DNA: TGCAGCGTTGACAGGAGGCAAGAGACCCAGTACTTC

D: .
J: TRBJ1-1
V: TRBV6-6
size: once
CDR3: CASRLRTGKNTEAFF
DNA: TGTGCCAGCCGACTACGGACGGGAAAGAACACTGAAGCTTTCTTT

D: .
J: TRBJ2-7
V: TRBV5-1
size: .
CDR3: CASSYKPTGGYEQYF
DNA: TGCGCCAGCAGCTATAAACCGACAGGTGGCTACGAGCAGTACTTC

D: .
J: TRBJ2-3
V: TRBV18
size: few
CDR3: CASSLIGRASTDTQYF
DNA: TGTGCCAGCTCTCTAATAGGGCGGGCGAGCACAGATACGCAGTATTTT

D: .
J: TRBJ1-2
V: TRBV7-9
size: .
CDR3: CASSLAGVQFYGYTF
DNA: TGTGCCAGCAGCTTAGCGGGGGTTCAGTTCTATGGCTACACCTTC

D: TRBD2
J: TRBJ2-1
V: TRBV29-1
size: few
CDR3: CSVDSRASGSNNEQFF
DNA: TGCAGCGTTGATTCCCGGGCTAGCGGGTCTAACAATGAGCAGTTCTTC

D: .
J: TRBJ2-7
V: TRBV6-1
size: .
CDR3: CASSEYLRQASYEQYF
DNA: TGTGCCAGCAGTGAATACTTGCGGCAGGCCTCCTACGAGCAGTACTTC

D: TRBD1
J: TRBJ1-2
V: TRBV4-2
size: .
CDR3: CASSEGQGALPGYTF
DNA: TGTGCCAGCAGCGAAGGACAGGGGGCGCTTCCTGGCTACACCTTC

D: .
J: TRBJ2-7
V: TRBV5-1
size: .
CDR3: CASSLERGSYEQYF
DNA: TGCGCCAGCAGCTTGGAACGGGGGTCCTACGAGCAGTACTTC

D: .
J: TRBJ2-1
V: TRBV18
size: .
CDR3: CASSPPTGIPNYNEQFF
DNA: TGTGCCAGCTCACCACCCACCGGAATACCCAACTACAATGAGCAGTTCTTC

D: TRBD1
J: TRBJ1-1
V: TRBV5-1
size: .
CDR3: CASSGTGGVTEAFF
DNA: TGCGCCAGCAGCGGAACAGGGGGAGTCACTGAAGCTTTCTTT

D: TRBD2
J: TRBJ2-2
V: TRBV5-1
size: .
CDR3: CASRTYRLLAETYQGTGELFF
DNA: TGCGCCAGCAGAACGTATCGATTACTAGCGGAAACGTACCAGGGGACCGGGGAGCTGTTTTTT

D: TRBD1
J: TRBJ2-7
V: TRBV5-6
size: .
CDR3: CASSWDRTTYEQYF
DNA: TGTGCCAGCAGCTGGGACAGGACTACCTACGAGCAGTACTTC

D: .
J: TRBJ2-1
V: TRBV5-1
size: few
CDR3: CASSLGPRTRTPNEQFF
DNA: TGCGCCAGCAGCTTGGGGCCCCGAACTAGGACCCCCAATGAGCAGTTCTTC

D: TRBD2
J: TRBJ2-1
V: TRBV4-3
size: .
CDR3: CASSQDLSSGGQNEQFF
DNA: TGCGCCAGCAGCCAAGATCTCTCTAGCGGGGGCCAGAATGAGCAGTTCTTC

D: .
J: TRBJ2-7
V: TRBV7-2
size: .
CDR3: CASSLQGSSYEQYF
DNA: TGTGCCAGCAGCTTGCAGGGGAGCTCCTACGAGCAGTACTTC

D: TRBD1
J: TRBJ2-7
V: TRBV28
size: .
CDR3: CASSVPGTGDYEQYF
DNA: TGTGCCAGCAGCGTACCCGGGACAGGAGACTACGAGCAGTACTTC

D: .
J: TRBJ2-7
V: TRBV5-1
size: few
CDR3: CASSLEGSSYEQYF
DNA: TGCGCCAGCAGCTTGGAAGGCAGCTCCTACGAGCAGTACTTC

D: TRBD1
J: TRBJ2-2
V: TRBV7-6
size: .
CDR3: CASSKRATGFTGELFF
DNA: TGTGCCAGCAGCAAACGTGCGACAGGGTTCACCGGGGAGCTGTTTTTT

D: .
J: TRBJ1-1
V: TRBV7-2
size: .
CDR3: CASSTGTVLGTEAFF
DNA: TGTGCCAGCAGCACTGGGACGGTTTTGGGGACTGAAGCTTTCTTT

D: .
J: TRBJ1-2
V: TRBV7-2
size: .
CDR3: CASSLQGTSNYGYTF
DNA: TGTGCCAGCAGCTTACAGGGGACATCTAACTATGGCTACACCTTC

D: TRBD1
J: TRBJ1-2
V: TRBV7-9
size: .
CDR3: CASSFGQGAIVGYTF
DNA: TGTGCCAGCAGCTTTGGACAGGGGGCGATCGTCGGCTACACCTTC

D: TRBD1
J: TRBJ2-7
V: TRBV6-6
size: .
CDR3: CASSYSGQGPYEQYF
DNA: TGTGCCAGCAGTTACTCTGGACAGGGGCCCTACGAGCAGTACTTC

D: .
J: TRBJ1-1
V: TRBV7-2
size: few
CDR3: CASSETWTDIEAFF
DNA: TGTGCCAGCAGCGAGACATGGACAGATATTGAAGCTTTCTTT

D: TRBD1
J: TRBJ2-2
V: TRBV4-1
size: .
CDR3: CASSLRGSIGELFF
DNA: TGCGCCAGCAGCCTCAGGGGGTCGATCGGGGAGCTGTTTTTT

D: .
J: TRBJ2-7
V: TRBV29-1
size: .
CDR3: CSVEDRGRSYEQYF
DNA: TGCAGCGTTGAAGACAGGGGCCGTTCCTACGAGCAGTACTTC

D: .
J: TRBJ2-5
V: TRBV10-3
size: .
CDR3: CAISEPRLLGGETQYF
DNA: TGTGCCATCAGTGAACCGAGGTTGCTAGGAGGGGAGACCCAGTACTTC

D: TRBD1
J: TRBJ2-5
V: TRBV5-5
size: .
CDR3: CASRTKFGTAIEETQYF
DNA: TGTGCCAGCAGAACGAAGTTCGGGACAGCGATCGAAGAGACCCAGTACTTC

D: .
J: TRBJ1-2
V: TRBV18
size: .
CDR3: CASSPAGRDYGYTF
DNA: TGTGCCAGCTCACCGGCCGGGAGGGACTATGGCTACACCTTC

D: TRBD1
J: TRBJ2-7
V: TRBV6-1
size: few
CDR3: CASSIHRGYEQYF
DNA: TGTGCCAGCAGTATACACAGGGGGTACGAGCAGTACTTC

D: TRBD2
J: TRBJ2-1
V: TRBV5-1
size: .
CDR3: CASSLTTSEYNEQFF
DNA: TGCGCCAGCAGCTTGACGACTAGCGAATACAATGAGCAGTTCTTC

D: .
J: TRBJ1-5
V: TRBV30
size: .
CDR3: CAWGEGGLRQPQHF
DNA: TGTGCCTGGGGTGAGGGGGGTTTGCGACAGCCCCAGCATTTT

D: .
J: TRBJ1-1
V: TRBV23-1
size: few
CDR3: CASSQKGRMNTEAFF
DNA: TGCGCCAGCAGTCAAAAGGGTCGGATGAACACTGAAGCTTTCTTT

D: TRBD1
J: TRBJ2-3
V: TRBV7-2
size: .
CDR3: CASSQTGGSTDTQYF
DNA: TGTGCCAGCAGCCAAACAGGGGGCTCCACAGATACGCAGTATTTT

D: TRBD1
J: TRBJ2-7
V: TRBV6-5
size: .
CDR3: CASSGTGGPYEQYF
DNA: TGTGCCAGCAGTGGTACAGGGGGTCCGTACGAGCAGTACTTC

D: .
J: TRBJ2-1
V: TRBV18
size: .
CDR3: CASSPPSYNEQFF
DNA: TGTGCCAGCTCGCCGCCCAGCTACAATGAGCAGTTCTTC

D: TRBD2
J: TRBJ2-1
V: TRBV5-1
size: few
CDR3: CASSLVLLAGVAGQDEQFF
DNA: TGCGCCAGCAGCTTGGTGTTACTAGCGGGAGTCGCGGGTCAGGATGAGCAGTTCTTC